These T cell receptor beta chains were read from a single sample in a study of shared clonotypes between healthy human individuals. Repertoires were generated with immunoSEQ multiplex PCR, while TCRdb's copy carries only in-frame clones and drops some. The sample has 2 million to 2.5 million clones; 80% to 95% are singletons. Source material: naive CD4+ T cells from PBMCs. These receptors originate from a man aged 18 to 35 in good health. Some clones in this sample may be carry-over from other donors' samples. The CDR3 runs from the conserved cysteine through the conserved F or W. A D gene is named only where the DNA matches it firmly. Where a row states a size, it is once, few, many or the class of an expanded clone; other rows omit it.

V gene,D gene,J gene,clone size,CDR3 protein,CDR3 DNA
TRBV5-1,.,TRBJ1-1,.,CASSLAATSEAFF,TGCGCCAGCAGCTTGGCGGCAACCTCTGAAGCTTTCTTT
TRBV6-5,TRBD1,TRBJ1-2,once,CASGGQGTNYGYTF,TGTGCCAGCGGGGGACAGGGTACCAACTATGGCTACACCTTC
TRBV5-1,TRBD2,TRBJ2-3,.,CASSYVAGLETDTQYF,TGCGCCAGCAGCTACGTAGCAGGACTAGAAACAGATACGCAGTATTTT
TRBV7-2,TRBD2,TRBJ2-1,.,CASSLLAGVYNEQFF,TGTGCCAGCAGCTTACTAGCGGGAGTTTATAATGAGCAGTTCTTC
TRBV30,.,TRBJ1-6,.,CAWSPFGRNNSPLHF,TGTGCCTGGAGCCCCTTTGGACGGAATAATTCACCCCTCCACTTT
TRBV5-1,TRBD1,TRBJ2-5,.,CASSFTGQYQETQYF,TGCGCCAGCAGCTTTACGGGACAGTACCAAGAGACCCAGTACTTC
TRBV15,TRBD2,TRBJ2-1,.,CATSRASGRYNEQFF,TGTGCCACCAGCAGAGCTAGCGGCCGATACAATGAGCAGTTCTTC
TRBV5-6,TRBD1,TRBJ1-2,.,CASSPLQGAGYGYTF,TGTGCCAGCAGCCCCTTGCAGGGGGCGGGTTATGGCTACACCTTC
TRBV28,.,TRBJ2-2,.,CASSRGGSGELFF,TGTGCCAGCAGTAGGGGGGGCTCCGGGGAGCTGTTTTTT
TRBV7-2,.,TRBJ2-1,.,CASSLGRRREQFF,TGTGCCAGCAGCTTAGGTAGGCGGAGGGAGCAGTTCTTC
TRBV2,TRBD1,TRBJ2-7,.,CARGRQGNEQYF,TGTGCCAGGGGACGACAGGGTAACGAGCAGTACTTC
TRBV7-8,.,TRBJ2-1,.,CASSLGQVYYNEQFF,TGTGCCAGCAGCTTAGGGCAGGTCTACTACAATGAGCAGTTCTTC
TRBV14,TRBD1,TRBJ2-5,few,CASSGTVQETQYF,TGTGCCAGCAGCGGGACAGTCCAAGAGACCCAGTACTTC
TRBV7-9,TRBD1,TRBJ1-1,few,CASSSQGSTEAFF,TGTGCCAGCAGCTCACAGGGGAGCACTGAAGCTTTCTTT
TRBV15,.,TRBJ2-7,.,CATSRDKRGYEQYF,TGTGCCACCAGCAGGGACAAGAGGGGCTACGAGCAGTACTTC
TRBV9,.,TRBJ1-5,.,CASSVGYSNQPQHF,TGTGCCAGCAGCGTAGGGTATAGCAATCAGCCCCAGCATTTT
TRBV5-1,.,TRBJ1-1,.,CASSLGLGGQLFMNTEAFF,TGCGCCAGCAGCTTGGGACTAGGAGGACAGTTATTCATGAACACTGAAGCTTTCTTT
TRBV14,.,TRBJ2-7,.,CASSQGATAGTLSGRYEQYF,TGTGCCAGCAGCCAAGGAGCAACGGCAGGGACTCTTTCAGGCCGCTACGAGCAGTACTTC
TRBV29-1,TRBD2,TRBJ2-3,.,CSVVGGFADTQYF,TGCAGCGTTGTCGGGGGGTTCGCAGATACGCAGTATTTT
TRBV6-5,TRBD2,TRBJ2-7,once,CASRAGTSGYEQYF,TGTGCCAGCAGAGCCGGGACTAGCGGCTACGAGCAGTACTTC
TRBV19,TRBD1,TRBJ1-1,few,CASTSGPQGVAFF,TGTGCCAGTACCTCGGGCCCGCAGGGGGTAGCTTTCTTT
TRBV28,.,TRBJ2-3,.,CASSPTTSRADTQYF,TGTGCCAGCAGCCCGACGACCTCTAGGGCAGATACGCAGTATTTT
TRBV29-1,.,TRBJ2-7,.,CSVEGLPGRSYEQYF,TGCAGCGTTGAAGGGCTTCCAGGGCGCTCCTACGAGCAGTACTTC
TRBV13,.,TRBJ1-1,.,CASSLRYDRLLGVWTEAFF,TGTGCCAGCAGCTTACGGTATGACCGGCTACTCGGGGTTTGGACTGAAGCTTTCTTT
TRBV7-3,.,TRBJ1-4,once,CASSLTLRHEKLFF,TGTGCCAGCAGCTTAACGTTACGGCATGAAAAACTGTTTTTT
TRBV7-9,TRBD2,TRBJ2-3,.,CASSLRASGRTDTQYF,TGTGCCAGCAGCTTACGGGCTAGCGGGAGGACAGATACGCAGTATTTT
TRBV19,TRBD1,TRBJ2-5,.,CASEGAGTQYF,TGTGCCAGTGAGGGGGCCGGGACCCAGTACTTC
TRBV28,.,TRBJ1-2,.,CASSLPRSLGGYTF,TGTGCCAGCAGCCTGCCCAGGAGCCTGGGAGGCTACACCTTC
TRBV5-4,.,TRBJ2-6,.,CASSPYLPSSGANVLTF,TGTGCCAGCAGCCCATACCTACCTAGCTCTGGGGCCAACGTCCTGACTTTC